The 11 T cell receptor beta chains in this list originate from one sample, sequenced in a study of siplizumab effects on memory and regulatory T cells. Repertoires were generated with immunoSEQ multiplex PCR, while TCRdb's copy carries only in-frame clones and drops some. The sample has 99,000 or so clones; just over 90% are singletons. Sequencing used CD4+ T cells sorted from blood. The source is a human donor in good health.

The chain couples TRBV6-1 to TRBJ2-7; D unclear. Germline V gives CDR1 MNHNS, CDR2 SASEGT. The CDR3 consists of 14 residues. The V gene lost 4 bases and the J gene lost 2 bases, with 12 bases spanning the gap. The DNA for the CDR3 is TGTGCCAGCAGTGCAGCCGGGCGCACCTACGAGCAGTACTTC. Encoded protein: CASSAAGRTYEQYF.

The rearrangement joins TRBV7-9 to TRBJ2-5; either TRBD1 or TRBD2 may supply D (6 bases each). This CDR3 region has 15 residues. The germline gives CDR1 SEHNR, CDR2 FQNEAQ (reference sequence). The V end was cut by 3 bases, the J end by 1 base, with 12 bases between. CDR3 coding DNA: TGTGCCAGCAGCTTCCGTGGGGGGCCCCAAGAGACCCAGTACTTC. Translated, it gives CASSFRGGPQETQYF.

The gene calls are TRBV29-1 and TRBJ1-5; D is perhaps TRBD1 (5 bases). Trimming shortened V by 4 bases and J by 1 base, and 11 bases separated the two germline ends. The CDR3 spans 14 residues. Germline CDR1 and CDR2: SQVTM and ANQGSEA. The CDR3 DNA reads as TGCAGCGTTGGGGGGTCAGGGAGCAATCAGCCCCAGCATTTT. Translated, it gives CSVGGSGSNQPQHF.

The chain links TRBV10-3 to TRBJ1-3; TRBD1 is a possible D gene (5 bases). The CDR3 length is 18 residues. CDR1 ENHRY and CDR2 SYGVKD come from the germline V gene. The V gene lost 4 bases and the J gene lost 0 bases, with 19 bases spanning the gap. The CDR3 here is CAISASPGRLSSGNTIYF. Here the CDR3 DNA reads TGTGCCATCAGTGCCTCCCCGGGGCGGTTATCCTCTGGAAACACCATATATTTT.

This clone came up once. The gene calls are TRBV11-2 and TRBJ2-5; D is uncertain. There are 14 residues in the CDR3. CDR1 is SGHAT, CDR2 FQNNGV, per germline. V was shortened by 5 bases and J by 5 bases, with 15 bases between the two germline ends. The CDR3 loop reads CASSRLPSGETQYF. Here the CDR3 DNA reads TGTGCCAGCAGCCGCCTCCCTAGTGGGGAGACCCAGTACTTC.

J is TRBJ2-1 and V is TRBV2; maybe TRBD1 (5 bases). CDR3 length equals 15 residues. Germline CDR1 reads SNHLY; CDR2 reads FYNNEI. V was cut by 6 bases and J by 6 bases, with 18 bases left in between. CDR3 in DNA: TGTGCCAGCAGCGCATTTGGGGCGGTCCTCAATGAGCAGTTCTTC. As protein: CASSAFGAVLNEQFF.

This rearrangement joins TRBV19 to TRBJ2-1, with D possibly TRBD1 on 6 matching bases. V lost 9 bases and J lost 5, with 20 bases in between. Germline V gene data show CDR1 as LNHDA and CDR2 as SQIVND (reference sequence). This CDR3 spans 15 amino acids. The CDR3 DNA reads TGTGCCAGCTCGATAGGTCCAGGGGCACACAATGAGCAGTTCTTC. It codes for CASSIGPGAHNEQFF.

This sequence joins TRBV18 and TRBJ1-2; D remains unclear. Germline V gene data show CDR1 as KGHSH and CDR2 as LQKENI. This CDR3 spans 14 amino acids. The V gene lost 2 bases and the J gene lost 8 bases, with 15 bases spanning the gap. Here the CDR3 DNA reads TGTGCCAGCTCACCAAGGGCAGATCCAGGCGGCTACACCTTC. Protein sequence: CASSPRADPGGYTF.

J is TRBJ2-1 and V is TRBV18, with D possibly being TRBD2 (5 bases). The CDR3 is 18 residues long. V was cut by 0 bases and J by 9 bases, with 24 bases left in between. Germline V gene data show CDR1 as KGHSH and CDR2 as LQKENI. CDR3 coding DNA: TGTGCCAGCTCACCACCGGTTGGTGGGAGTGAGGTCTGGGGTGAGCAGTTCTTC. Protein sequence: CASSPPVGGSEVWGEQFF.

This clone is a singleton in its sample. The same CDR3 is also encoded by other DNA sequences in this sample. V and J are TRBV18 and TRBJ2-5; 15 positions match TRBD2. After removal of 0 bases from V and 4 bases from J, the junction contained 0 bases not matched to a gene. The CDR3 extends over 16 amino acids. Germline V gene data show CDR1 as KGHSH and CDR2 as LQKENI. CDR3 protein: CASSPPGLAGGETQYF. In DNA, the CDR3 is TGTGCCAGCTCACCACCGGGACTAGCGGGGGGAGAGACCCAGTACTTC.

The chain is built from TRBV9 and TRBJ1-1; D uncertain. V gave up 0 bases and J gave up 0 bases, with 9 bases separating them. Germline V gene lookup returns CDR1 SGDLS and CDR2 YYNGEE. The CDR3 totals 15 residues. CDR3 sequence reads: CASSVEGGLNTEAFF. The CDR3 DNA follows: TGTGCCAGCAGCGTAGAAGGAGGGTTGAACACTGAAGCTTTCTTT.